This T cell receptor (beta chain) was profiled in a study of blood T cell repertoires in COVID-19. TCRdb's copy holds only in-frame clones and misses some; the assay was immunoSEQ multiplex PCR. Of over 350,000 clones in the sample, roughly 90% are singletons; the top ten hold roughly 0.9%. Input material: PBMCs or T cells enriched from blood (not recorded which). The TCR comes from a woman aged 40 to 50 who had been exposed to COVID-19.

CDR3 protein: CASSLLGTGVVNGYTF. Written as DNA, the CDR3 is TGTGCCAGCAGTTTATTAGGGACAGGGGTCGTCAATGGCTACACCTTC. This chain uses TRBV27 with TRBJ1-2; 10 bases fit TRBD1. V trimming: 1 base; J trimming: 6 bases; junction bases outside the gene matches: 8. The CDR3 has 16 amino acids. Germline CDR1 is MNHEY and CDR2 is SMNVEV (reference sequence).